The clone carrying this T cell receptor beta chain has a count of ten or more. Its antigen is undetermined. After CD4 positive bead selection, the CD4-negative fraction gave CD8 T cells. Both TRBC1 and TRBC2 were covered by a beta constant-region primer of two equimolar oligonucleotides. Ligated cDNA was amplified by four rounds of PCR with nested alpha and beta constant-region primers and SP2. One entry per CDR3 protein results from TCRdb running MiXCR on the UMI-ligation and nested PCR reads. Of some 150,000 distinct CDR3 sequences listed, about a sixth are singletons. This entry belongs to a study of naive and memory T cell subsets. General study points: Over 95% of naive TCR sequences appeared only once after error correction, unlike memory subsets.

The CDR3 has 14 amino acids. V lost 6 bases and J lost 5, with 14 bases in between. This rearrangement joins TRBV12-3 or TRBV12-4 to TRBJ1-5; D is undetermined. The clonotype comes from a human donor in good health. The sample consisted of naive CD4+ T cells from blood. The CDR3 region is CASRLDLRDQPQHF. Here the CDR3 DNA reads TGTGCCAGCAGACTTGATCTGAGGGATCAGCCCCAGCATTTT.